The clone carrying this T cell receptor beta chain was detected ten times or more. Its target is not known. This specimen comes from a study of blood T cells in healthy people across ages. Study findings and constraints: Across samples, TCR beta diversity tracked strongly with naive T cell percentage. TCR beta diversity per million T cells fell roughly linearly with age.

CDR1 and CDR2 (germline): LGHNA, YSLEER. Trimming shortened V by 0 bases and J by 6 bases, and 9 bases separated the two germline ends. The CDR3 loop spans 14 amino acids. The authors ran a second PCR of 7 to 11 cycles using a sample-barcoded 5' primer and a J-beta primer mix. TCRdb reprocessed the 5' RACE reads with MiXCR, giving one entry per CDR3 protein. The sample has hundreds of thousands of distinct CDR3 sequences, around 34% seen once. The chain joins TRBV4-3 to TRBJ2-1; D gene unclear. Sequenced input: blood. This TCR was recovered from a man aged 18-30 years in good health. This CDR3 is CASSQDRSFNEQFF. The CDR3 DNA reads as TGCGCCAGCAGCCAAGATAGGTCATTCAATGAGCAGTTCTTC.